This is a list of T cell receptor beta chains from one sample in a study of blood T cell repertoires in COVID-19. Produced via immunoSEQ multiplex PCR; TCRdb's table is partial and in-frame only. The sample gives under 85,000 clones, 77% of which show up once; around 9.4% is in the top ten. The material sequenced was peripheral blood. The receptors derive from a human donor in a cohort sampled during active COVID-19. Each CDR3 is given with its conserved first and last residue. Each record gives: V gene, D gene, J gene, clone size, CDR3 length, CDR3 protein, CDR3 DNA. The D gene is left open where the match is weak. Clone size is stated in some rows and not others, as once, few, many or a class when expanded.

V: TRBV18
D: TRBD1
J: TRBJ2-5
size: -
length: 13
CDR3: CASSPRQGETQYF
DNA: TGTGCCAGCTCACCCAGACAGGGAGAGACCCAGTACTTC

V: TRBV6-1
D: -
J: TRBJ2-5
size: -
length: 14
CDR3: CASSDLGRTETQYF
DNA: TGTGCCAGCAGTGATTTGGGGCGAACTGAGACCCAGTACTTC

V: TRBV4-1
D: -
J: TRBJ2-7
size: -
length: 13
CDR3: CASSLSWGLEQYF
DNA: TGCGCCAGCAGCCTCTCCTGGGGCCTCGAGCAGTACTTC

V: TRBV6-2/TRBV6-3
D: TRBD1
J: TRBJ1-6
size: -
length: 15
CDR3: CASSSGGTGNSPLHF
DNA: TGTGCCAGCAGTTCCGGCGGGACAGGGAATTCACCCCTCCACTTT

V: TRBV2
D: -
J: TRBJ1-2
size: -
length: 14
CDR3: CASSEGHSNYGYTF
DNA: TGTGCCAGCAGTGAAGGTCACAGTAACTATGGCTACACCTTC

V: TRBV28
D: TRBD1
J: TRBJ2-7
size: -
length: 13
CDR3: CASRLGQGGEQYF
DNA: TGTGCCAGCAGGTTGGGACAGGGTGGCGAGCAGTACTTC

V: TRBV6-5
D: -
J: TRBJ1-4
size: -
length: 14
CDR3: CASSYSSGAEKLFF
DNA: TGTGCCAGCAGTTACTCGAGTGGGGCGGAAAAACTGTTTTTT

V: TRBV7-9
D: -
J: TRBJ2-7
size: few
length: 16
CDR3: CASSLAGPFPIYEQYF
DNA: TGTGCCAGCAGCTTAGCGGGGCCCTTCCCGATCTACGAGCAGTACTTC

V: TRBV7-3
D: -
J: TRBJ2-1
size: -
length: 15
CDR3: CASSSQMGLASEQFF
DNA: TGTGCCAGCAGCTCCCAGATGGGACTCGCCAGTGAGCAGTTCTTC

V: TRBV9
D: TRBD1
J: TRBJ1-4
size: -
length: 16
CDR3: CASSARGGRENEKLFF
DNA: TGTGCCAGCAGCGCGAGAGGGGGCAGGGAAAATGAAAAACTGTTTTTT

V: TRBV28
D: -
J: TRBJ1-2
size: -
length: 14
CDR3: CASSPPQDPYGYTF
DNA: TGTGCCAGCAGTCCTCCACAGGACCCCTATGGCTACACCTTC

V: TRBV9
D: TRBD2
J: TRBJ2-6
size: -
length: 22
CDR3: CASSVTSPGLAGGSSGANVLTF
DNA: TGTGCCAGCAGCGTAACGTCGCCCGGACTAGCGGGGGGAAGCTCTGGGGCCAACGTCCTGACTTTC

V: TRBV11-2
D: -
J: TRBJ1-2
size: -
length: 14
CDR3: CASSQRAQGYGYTF
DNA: TGTGCCAGCAGCCAGAGGGCACAGGGCTATGGCTACACCTTC

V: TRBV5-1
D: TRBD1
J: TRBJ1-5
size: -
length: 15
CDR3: CASSLEGADNQPQHF
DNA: TGCGCCAGCAGCTTGGAGGGGGCGGACAATCAGCCCCAGCATTTT

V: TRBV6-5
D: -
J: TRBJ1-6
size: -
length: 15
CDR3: CASSYSERVHSPLHF
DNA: TGTGCCAGCAGTTACTCGGAGAGGGTTCATTCACCCCTCCACTTT

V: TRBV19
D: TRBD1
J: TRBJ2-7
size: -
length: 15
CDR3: CASSMGDRGSYEQYF
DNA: TGTGCCAGTAGTATGGGGGACAGGGGTTCCTACGAGCAGTACTTC

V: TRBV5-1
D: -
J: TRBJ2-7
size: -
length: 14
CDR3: CASSLAGEGYEQYF
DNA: TGCGCCAGCAGCTTGGCAGGGGAAGGCTACGAGCAGTACTTC

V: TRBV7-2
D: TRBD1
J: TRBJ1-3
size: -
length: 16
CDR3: CASSTGQVLSGNTIYF
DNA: TGTGCCAGCAGCACCGGACAGGTCCTCTCTGGAAACACCATATATTTT

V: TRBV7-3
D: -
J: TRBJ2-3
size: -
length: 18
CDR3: CASSLMGGGHPPVYTQYF
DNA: TGTGCCAGCAGCTTAATGGGCGGGGGACATCCCCCCGTTTATACGCAGTATTTT

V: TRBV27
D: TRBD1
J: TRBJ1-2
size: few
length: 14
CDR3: CASSSRQGSYGYTF
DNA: TGTGCCAGCAGCAGCCGACAGGGGTCCTATGGCTACACCTTC

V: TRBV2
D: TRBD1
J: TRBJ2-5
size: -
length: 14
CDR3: CASSEQGAEETQYF
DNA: TGTGCCAGCAGTGAGCAGGGGGCTGAGGAGACCCAGTACTTC

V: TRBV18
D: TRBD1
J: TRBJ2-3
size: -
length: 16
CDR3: CASSPIQGASTDTQYF
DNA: TGTGCCAGCTCACCGATACAGGGGGCTTCCACAGATACGCAGTATTTT

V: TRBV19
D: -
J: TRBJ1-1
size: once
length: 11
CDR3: CASSIGTVSVF
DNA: TGTGCCAGTAGTATAGGAACAGTGTCAGTCTTT

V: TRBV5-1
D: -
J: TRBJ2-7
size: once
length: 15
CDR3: CASSLSRPGSYEQYF
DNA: TGCGCCAGCAGCTTGTCCCGGCCGGGGTCCTACGAGCAGTACTTC

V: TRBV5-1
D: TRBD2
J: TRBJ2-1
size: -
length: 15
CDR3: CASSQIAGTYNEQFF
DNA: TGCGCCAGCAGCCAAATAGCGGGGACCTACAATGAGCAGTTCTTC

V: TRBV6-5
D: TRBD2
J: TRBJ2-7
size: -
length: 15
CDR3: CATTSGGSLSYEQYF
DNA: TGTGCCACGACTAGCGGGGGGTCTCTTTCCTACGAGCAGTACTTC

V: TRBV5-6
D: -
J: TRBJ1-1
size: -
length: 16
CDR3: CASSLRVGGWNTEAFF
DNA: TGTGCCAGCAGCTTGAGGGTAGGGGGTTGGAACACTGAAGCTTTCTTT

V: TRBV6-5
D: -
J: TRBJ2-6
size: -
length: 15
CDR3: CASRTASAGANVLTF
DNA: TGTGCCAGCAGGACAGCCTCAGCTGGGGCCAACGTCCTGACTTTC

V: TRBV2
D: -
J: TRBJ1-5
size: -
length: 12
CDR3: CASSESSQPQHF
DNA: TGTGCCAGCAGTGAATCGAGTCAGCCCCAGCATTTT

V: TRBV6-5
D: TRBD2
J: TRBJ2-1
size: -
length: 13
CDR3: CASIPSGGSEQFF
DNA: TGTGCCAGCATTCCTAGCGGGGGAAGTGAGCAGTTCTTC

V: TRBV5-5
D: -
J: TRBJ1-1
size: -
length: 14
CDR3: CASRLGRGNTEAFF
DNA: TGTGCCAGCAGGTTGGGACGGGGGAACACTGAAGCTTTCTTT

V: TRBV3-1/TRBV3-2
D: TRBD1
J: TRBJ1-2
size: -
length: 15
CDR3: CASSHLGTEEYGYTF
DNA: TGTGCCAGCAGCCATCTCGGGACAGAGGAATATGGCTACACCTTC

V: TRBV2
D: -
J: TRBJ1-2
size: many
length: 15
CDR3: CASTPQGGLTYGYTF
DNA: TGTGCCAGCACCCCCCAGGGCGGCTTAACGTATGGCTACACCTTC

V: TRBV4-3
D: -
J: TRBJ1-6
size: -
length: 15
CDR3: CASSQDPRLTAPLHF
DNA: TGCGCCAGCAGCCAAGATCCCAGGTTGACCGCACCCCTCCACTTT

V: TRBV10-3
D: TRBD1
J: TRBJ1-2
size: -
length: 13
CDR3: CAITEGQGSGYTF
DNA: TGTGCCATCACCGAGGGACAGGGCTCTGGCTACACCTTC

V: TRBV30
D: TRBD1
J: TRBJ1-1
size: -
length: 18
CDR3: CAWSPRFHGQALNTEAFF
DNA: TGTGCCTGGAGTCCCCGATTTCATGGACAGGCCCTAAACACTGAAGCTTTCTTT

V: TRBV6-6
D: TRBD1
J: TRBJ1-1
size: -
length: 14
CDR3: CASSKQGARTEAFF
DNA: TGTGCCAGCAGTAAACAGGGGGCGAGGACTGAAGCTTTCTTT

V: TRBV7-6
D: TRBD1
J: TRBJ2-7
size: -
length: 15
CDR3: CASSRNRDRSYEQYF
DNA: TGTGCCAGCAGCCGAAACCGGGACAGGTCATACGAGCAGTACTTC

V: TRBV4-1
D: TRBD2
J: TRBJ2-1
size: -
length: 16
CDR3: CASSPTGAGGRNEQFF
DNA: TGCGCCAGCAGCCCTACCGGGGCGGGGGGGCGGAATGAGCAGTTCTTC

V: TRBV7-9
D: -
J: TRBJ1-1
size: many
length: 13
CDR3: CASSLDMNTEAFF
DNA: TGTGCCAGCAGCTTAGACATGAACACTGAAGCTTTCTTT

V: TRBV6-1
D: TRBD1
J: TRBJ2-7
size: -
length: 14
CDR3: CASSEQGAIYEQYF
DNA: TGTGCCAGCAGTGAACAGGGGGCTATCTACGAGCAGTACTTC

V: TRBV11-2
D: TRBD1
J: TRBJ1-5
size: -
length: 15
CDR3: CASRLGTGINQPQHF
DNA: TGTGCCAGCAGGCTCGGGACAGGGATCAATCAGCCCCAGCATTTT

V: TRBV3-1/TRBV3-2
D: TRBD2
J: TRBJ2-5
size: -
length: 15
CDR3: CASSPWDYLGETQYF
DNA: TGTGCCAGCAGCCCTTGGGACTACCTCGGGGAGACCCAGTACTTC

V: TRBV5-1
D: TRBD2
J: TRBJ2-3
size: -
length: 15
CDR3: CASSSGGGKPDTQYF
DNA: TGCGCCAGCAGCTCGGGGGGAGGTAAGCCAGATACGCAGTATTTT

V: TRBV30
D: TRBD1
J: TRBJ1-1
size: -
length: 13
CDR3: CAWSIQGDTEAFF
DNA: TGTGCCTGGAGTATTCAGGGGGACACTGAAGCTTTCTTT

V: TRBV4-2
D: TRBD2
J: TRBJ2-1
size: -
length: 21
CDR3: CASSPYGTSGGPQTAYNEQFF
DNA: TGTGCCAGCAGCCCCTATGGGACTAGCGGGGGGCCACAAACAGCCTACAATGAGCAGTTCTTC

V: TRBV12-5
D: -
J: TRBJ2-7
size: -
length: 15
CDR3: CASGLIQGVGGEQYF
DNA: TGTGCTAGTGGTTTGATCCAGGGCGTAGGTGGGGAGCAGTACTTC

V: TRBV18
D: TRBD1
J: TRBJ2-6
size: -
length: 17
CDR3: CASSSGTGPSGANVLTF
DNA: TGTGCCAGCTCATCCGGGACAGGGCCCTCTGGGGCCAACGTCCTGACTTTC

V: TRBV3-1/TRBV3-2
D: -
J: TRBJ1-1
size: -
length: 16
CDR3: CASSRSYRAEKVEAFF
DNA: TGTGCCAGCAGCCGGAGTTACAGGGCCGAGAAGGTGGAAGCTTTCTTT

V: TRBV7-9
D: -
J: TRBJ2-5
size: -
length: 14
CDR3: CASSYPGTPGTQYF
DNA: TGTGCCAGCAGCTACCCCGGGACTCCGGGGACCCAGTACTTC

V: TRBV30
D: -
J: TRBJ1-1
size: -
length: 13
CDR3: CAWSGQGLAEAFF
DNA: TGTGCCTGGAGCGGGCAGGGACTCGCTGAAGCTTTCTTT